The clone carrying this T cell receptor delta chain turned up a few times. Its target is not known. With a far larger clone one base away, a read error is the likely cause. Other DNA sequences in this specimen translate into the identical CDR3. The J segment lost 0 bases and the V segment lost 4 bases, leaving 30 bases of the junction unmatched. The CDR3 consists of 24 residues. Germline lookup yields CDR1 TSWWSYY and CDR2 QGS. This specimen comes from a study of DNA immune sequencing with unique molecular identifiers. Study summary: Sequencing input was approximately 100 ng for enriched and 1 ug for non-enriched PBMC DNA. Study observations and caveats: Healthy donor TRD clonotypes most often used TRDV2 joined to TRDJ1. The primer-based method misses TRD sequences outside its primer targets. In several healthy donors, top 5 TRD clonotypes exceeded half of productive molecules.

A 32-plex genomic DNA assay used primers for all 8 TRDV and 4 TRDJ genes. A 12-nucleotide UMI was added during around 3 barcoding PCR cycles before adapter PCR. TCRdb re-identified clones in the multiplex PCR reads via CATT. The sample has approximately 1,900 delta-chain clones, more than 5.5% seen once. The rearrangement joins TRDV1 to TRDJ1, with 9 bases matching TRDD3. Matching the DNA to germline supplied the J gene, which TCRdb does not give. Sequences were obtained from gamma-delta T cells from buffy coat blood. This sequence was found in a human donor in good health. In nucleotides, the CDR3 is TGTGCTCTTGGGGTCTCCCCCCTTGGCCCTGGGGATACGAGTACCCCTCCGTACACCGATAAACTCATCTTT. Amino acids: CALGVSPLGPGDTSTPPYTDKLIF.